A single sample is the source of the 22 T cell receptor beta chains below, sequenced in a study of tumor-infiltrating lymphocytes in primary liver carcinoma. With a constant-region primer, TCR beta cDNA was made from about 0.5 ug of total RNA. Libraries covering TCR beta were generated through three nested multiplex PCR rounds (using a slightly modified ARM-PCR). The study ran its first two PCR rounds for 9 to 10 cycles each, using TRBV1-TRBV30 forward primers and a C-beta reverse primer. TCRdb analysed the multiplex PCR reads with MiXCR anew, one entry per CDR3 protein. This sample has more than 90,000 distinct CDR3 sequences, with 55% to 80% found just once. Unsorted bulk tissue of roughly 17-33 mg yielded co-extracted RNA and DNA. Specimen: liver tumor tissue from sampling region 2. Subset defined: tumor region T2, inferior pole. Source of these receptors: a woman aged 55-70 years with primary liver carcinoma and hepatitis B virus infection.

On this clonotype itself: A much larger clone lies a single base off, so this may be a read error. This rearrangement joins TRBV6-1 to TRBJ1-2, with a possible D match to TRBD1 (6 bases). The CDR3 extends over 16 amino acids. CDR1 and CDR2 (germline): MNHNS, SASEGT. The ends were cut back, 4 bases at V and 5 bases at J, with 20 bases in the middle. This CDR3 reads CASSVVTGLGVYGYTF. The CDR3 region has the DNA TGTGCCAGCAGTGTAGTCACAGGGTTAGGAGTGTATGGCTACACCTTC.

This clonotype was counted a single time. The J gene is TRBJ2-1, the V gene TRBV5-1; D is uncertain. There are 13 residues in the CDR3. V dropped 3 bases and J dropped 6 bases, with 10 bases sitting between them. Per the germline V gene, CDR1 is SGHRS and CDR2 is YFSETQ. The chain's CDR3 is CASSSLVGNEQFF. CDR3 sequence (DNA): TGCGCCAGCAGCTCCCTAGTCGGCAATGAGCAGTTCTTC.

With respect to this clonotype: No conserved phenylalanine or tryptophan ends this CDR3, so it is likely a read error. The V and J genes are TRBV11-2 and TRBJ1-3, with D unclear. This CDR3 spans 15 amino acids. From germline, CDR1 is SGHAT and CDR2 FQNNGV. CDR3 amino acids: CAGSLDAGSQSTIYS. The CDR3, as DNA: TGTGCCGGCAGCTTAGATGCCGGATCGCAAAGCACCATATATTCT.

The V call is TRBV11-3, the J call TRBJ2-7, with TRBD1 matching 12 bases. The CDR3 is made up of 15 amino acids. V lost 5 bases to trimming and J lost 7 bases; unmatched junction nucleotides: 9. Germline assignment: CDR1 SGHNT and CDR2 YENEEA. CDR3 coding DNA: TGTGCCAGCAGCCCCGGGACAGGGGGCAGCCATGAGCAGTACTTC. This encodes CASSPGTGGSHEQYF.

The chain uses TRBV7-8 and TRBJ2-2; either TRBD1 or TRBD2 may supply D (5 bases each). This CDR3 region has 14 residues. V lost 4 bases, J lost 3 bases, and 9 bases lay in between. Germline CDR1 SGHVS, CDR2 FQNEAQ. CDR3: CASSWDPDTGELFF. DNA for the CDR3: TGTGCCAGCAGCTGGGACCCCGACACCGGGGAGCTGTTTTTT.

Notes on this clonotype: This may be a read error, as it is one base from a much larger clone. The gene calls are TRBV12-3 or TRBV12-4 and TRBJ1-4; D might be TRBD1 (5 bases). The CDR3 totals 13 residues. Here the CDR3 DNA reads TGTGCCAGCAGTCGGGGCAGTAATGAAGAACTGTTTTTT. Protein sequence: CASSRGSNEELFF.

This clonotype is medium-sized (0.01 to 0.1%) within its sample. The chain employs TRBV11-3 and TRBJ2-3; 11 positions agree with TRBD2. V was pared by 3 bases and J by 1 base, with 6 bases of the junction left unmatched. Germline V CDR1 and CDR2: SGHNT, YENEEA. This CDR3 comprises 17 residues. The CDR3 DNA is TGTGCCAGCAGCTTGGAATCGGGACTAGCGGGCACAGATACGCAGTATTTT. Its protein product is CASSLESGLAGTDTQYF.

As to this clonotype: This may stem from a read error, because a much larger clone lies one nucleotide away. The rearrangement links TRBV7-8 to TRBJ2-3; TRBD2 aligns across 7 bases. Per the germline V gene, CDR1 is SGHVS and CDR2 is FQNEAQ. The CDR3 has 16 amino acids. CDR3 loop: CASGLELAAGTDTQYF. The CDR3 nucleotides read TGTGCCAGCGGCTTAGAGCTAGCGGCCGGTACAGATACGCAGTATTTT.

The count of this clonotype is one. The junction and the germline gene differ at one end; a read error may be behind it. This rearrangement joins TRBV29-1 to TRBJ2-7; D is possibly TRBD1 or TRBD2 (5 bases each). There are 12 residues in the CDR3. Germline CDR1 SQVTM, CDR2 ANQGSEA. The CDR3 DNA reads TGTAGCGCTGAAGACAGAGGCCGCGAGCAGTACTTC. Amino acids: CSAEDRGREQYF.

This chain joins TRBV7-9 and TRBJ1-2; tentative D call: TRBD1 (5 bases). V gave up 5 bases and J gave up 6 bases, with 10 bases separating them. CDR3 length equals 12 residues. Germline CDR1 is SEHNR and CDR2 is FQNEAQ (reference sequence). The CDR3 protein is CASSLCRDGYTF. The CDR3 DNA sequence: TGTGCCAGCAGCCTTTGCAGGGATGGCTACACCTTC.

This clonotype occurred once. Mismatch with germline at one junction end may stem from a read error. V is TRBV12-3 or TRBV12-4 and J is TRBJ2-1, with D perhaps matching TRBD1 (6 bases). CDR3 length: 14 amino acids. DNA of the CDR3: TGTGCCAGCAGTGCCCGACAGGTGTACAATAAGCAGTTATTC. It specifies CASSARQVYNKQLF.

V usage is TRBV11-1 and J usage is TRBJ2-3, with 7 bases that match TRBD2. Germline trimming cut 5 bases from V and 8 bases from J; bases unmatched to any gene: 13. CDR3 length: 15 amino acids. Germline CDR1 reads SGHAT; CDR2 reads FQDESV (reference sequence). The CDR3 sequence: CASSPIGRSTGTQYF. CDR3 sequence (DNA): TGTGCCAGCAGCCCTATCGGGAGGAGTACGGGTACGCAGTATTTT. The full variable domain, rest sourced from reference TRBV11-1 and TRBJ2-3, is EAEVAQSPRYKITEKSQAVAFWCDPISGHATLYWYRQILGQGPELLVQFQDESVVDDSQLPKDRFSAERLKGVDSTLKIQPAELGDSAMYLCASSPIGRSTGTQYFGPGTRLTVL.

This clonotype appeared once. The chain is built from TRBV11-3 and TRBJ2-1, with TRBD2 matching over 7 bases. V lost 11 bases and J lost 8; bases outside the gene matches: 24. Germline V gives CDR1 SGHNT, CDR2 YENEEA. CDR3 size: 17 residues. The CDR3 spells CADSLGRGEWGVDEQFF. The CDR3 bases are TGTGCCGACAGCTTAGGCCGGGGGGAGTGGGGTGTCGATGAGCAGTTCTTC.

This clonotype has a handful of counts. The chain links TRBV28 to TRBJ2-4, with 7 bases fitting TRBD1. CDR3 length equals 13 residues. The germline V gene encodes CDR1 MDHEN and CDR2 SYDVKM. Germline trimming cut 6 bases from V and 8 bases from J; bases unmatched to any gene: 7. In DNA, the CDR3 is TGTGCCAGCAGCGAACAGGGGATAGACATTCAGTACTTC. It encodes CASSEQGIDIQYF.

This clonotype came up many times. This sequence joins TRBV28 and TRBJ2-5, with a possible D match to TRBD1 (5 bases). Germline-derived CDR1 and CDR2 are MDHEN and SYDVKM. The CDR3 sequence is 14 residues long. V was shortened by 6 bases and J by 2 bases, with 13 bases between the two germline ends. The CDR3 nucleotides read TGTGCCAGCAGCCGACAGACGGTACAAGAGACCCAGTACTTC. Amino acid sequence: CASSRQTVQETQYF.

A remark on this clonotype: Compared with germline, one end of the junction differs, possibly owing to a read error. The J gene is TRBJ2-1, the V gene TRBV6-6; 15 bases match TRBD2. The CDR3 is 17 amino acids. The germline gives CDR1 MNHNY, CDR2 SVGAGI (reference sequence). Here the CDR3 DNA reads TGTGCCATCAGTTACAGCTCCGAGGGACTAGCGGGAGGAAAGCAGTTCTTC. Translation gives CAISYSSEGLAGGKQFF.

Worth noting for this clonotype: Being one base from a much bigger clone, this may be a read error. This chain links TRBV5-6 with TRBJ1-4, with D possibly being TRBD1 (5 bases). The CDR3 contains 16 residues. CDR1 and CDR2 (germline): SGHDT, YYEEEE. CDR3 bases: TGTGCCAGCAGCTTCGGCCCCGGGGCAACTGATGAAAAACTGTTTTTT. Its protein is CASSFGPGATDEKLFF. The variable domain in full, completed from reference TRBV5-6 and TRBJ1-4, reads DAGVTQSPTHLIKTRGQQVTLRCSPKSGHDTVSWYQQALGQGPQFIFQYYEEEERQRGNFPDRFSGHQFPNYSSELNVNALLLGDSALYLCASSFGPGATDEKLFFGSGTQLSVL.

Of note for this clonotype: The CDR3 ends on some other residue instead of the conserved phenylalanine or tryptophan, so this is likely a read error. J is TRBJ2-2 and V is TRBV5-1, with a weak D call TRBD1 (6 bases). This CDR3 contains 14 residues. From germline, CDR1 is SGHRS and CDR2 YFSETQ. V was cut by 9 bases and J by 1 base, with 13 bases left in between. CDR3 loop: CATQKGENTGELFL. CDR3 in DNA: TGCGCCACCCAGAAGGGGGAGAACACCGGGGAGCTGTTTCTT.

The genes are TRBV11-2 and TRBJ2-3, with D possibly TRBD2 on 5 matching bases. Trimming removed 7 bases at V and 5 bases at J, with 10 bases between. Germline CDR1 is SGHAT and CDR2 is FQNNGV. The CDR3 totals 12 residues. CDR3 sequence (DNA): TGTGCCAGCAAGAGACTACTAGATACGCAGTATTTT. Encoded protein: CASKRLLDTQYF.

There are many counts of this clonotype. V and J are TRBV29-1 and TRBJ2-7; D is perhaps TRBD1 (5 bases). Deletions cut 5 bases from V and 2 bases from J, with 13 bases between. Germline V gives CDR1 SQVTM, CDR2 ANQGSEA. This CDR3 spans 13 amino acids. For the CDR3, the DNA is TGCAGCGTTATCCCCGACAGAGCCTACGAGCAGTACTTC. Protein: CSVIPDRAYEQYF.

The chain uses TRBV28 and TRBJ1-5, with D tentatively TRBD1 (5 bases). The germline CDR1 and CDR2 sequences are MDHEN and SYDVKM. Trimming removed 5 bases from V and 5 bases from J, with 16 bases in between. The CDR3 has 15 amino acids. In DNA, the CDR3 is TGTGCCAGCAGTACCCCTGGACATGGGGATCAGCCCCAGCATTTT. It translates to CASSTPGHGDQPQHF.

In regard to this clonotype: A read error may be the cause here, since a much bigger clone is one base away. DNA for the CDR3: TGTGCCAGCAGTGAAGAACAACAGGGGGATGAGGAACTGTTTTTT. It codes for CASSEEQQGDEELFF. The gene calls are TRBV6-1 and TRBJ1-4; TRBD1 matches 8 bases. The CDR3 is made up of 15 amino acids. The V gene end was trimmed by 1 base and the J gene end by 12 bases; junction bases not matched to a gene: 10. Germline values: CDR1 MNHNS, CDR2 SASEGT.